These 9 T cell receptor beta chains share one sample of origin, sequenced in a study of shared clonotypes between healthy human individuals. Using immunoSEQ multiplex PCR, the repertoire was profiled, and TCRdb retains in-frame clones only, with some absent. The repertoire holds some 2,100,000 clones, with more than 90% as singletons. What was sequenced was naive CD4+ T cells sorted from blood. Subset described: CD45RA+ positively selected. The receptors come from a man between 18 and 35 years old in good health.

V is TRBV21-1 and J is TRBJ1-6. TRBV21-1 corresponds to a pseudogene. The CDR3 has 14 amino acids. The CDR3 DNA follows: TGTGCCAGCAGCTCTTGCGGCGATATTGCACCCCTCCACTTT. Protein product: CASSSCGDIAPLHF.

V and J are TRBV4-1 and TRBJ1-2; possible D gene TRBD1, 6 bases. Trimming left V 4 bases short and J 7 bases short, with 19 bases between. The CDR3 sequence is 15 residues long. Per the germline V gene, CDR1 is MGHRA and CDR2 is YSYEKL. CDR3 DNA: TGCGCCAGCAGCCCCCCGGGACACAGAGGAAGTGGCTACACCTTC. Amino acids: CASSPPGHRGSGYTF.

The chain uses TRBV5-1 and TRBJ2-5; unclear D gene. CDR1 is SGHRS, CDR2 YFSETQ, per germline. This CDR3 contains 15 residues. V was cut by 0 bases and J by 4 bases, with 13 bases left in between. The CDR3 region is CASSLDLGKGETQYF. In nucleotides, the CDR3 is TGCGCCAGCAGCTTGGATCTGGGAAAAGGAGAGACCCAGTACTTC.

This chain connects TRBV30 to TRBJ1-2, with D perhaps matching TRBD1 (5 bases). V lost 0 bases to trimming and J lost 4 bases, with 12 bases between them. Per germline, CDR1 GTSNPN and CDR2 SVGIG (reference sequence). This CDR3 region has 14 residues. The CDR3 protein is CAWSVRAGIYGYTF. The CDR3 DNA reads as TGTGCCTGGAGTGTACGCGCAGGGATCTATGGCTACACCTTC.

The chain links TRBV10-1 to TRBJ2-5, with TRBD2 matching over 11 bases. The V gene end was trimmed by 9 bases and the J gene end by 4 bases; junction bases not matched to a gene: 10. From germline, CDR1 is WNHNN and CDR2 SYGVQD (reference sequence). CDR3 size: 15 residues. CDR3 sequence (DNA): TGCGCCAGTCCGTTCCATAGCGGGAGGGGAGAGACCCAGTACTTC. Residues: CASPFHSGRGETQYF.

This clone was recorded only once. The chain carries TRBV2 and TRBJ2-5; 9 nucleotides match TRBD2. Trimming cost V 8 bases and J 1 base; bases outside gene matches: 11. Per the germline V gene, CDR1 is SNHLY and CDR2 is FYNNEI. The CDR3 covers 16 residues. The CDR3 here is CASEGGSGGPQETQYF. As DNA, the CDR3 is TGTGCCAGCGAAGGGGGTAGCGGGGGACCCCAAGAGACCCAGTACTTC. The variable domain in full, with the rest retrieved from reference TRBV2 and TRBJ2-5, is EPEVTQTPSHQVTQMGQEVILRCVPISNHLYFYWYRQILGQKVEFLVSFYNNEISEKSEIFDDQFSVERPDGSNFTLKIRSTKLEDSAMYFCASEGGSGGPQETQYFGPGTRLLVL.

This chain connects TRBV5-1 to TRBJ2-3, with D possibly being TRBD1 or TRBD2 (6 bases each). V lost 4 bases and J 6 bases, leaving 18 bases between the germline ends. CDR1 is SGHRS, CDR2 YFSETQ, per germline. The CDR3 runs to 15 residues. The CDR3 sequence is CASSAGGTLGDTQYF. The CDR3 nucleotides are TGCGCCAGCAGCGCTGGGGGGACACTTGGGGATACGCAGTATTTT.

This rearrangement joins TRBV9 to TRBJ1-3; D perhaps matches TRBD1 (6 bases). CDR3 length: 16 residues. CDR1 is SGDLS, CDR2 YYNGEE, per germline. V gave up 4 bases and J gave up 4 bases, with 18 bases separating them. The CDR3 region has the DNA TGTGCCAGCAGCCCCCGGGACACAAAGGCGGGAAACACCATATATTTT. This gives the protein CASSPRDTKAGNTIYF.

This chain joins TRBV7-2 and TRBJ2-7; 8 bases map to TRBD2. The J segment lost 6 bases and the V segment lost 5 bases, leaving 6 bases of the junction unmatched. The CDR3 has 13 amino acids. CDR1 and CDR2 (germline): SGHTA, FQGNSA. CDR3 residues: CASSPERESEQYF. For the CDR3, the DNA is TGTGCCAGCAGCCCCGAGCGGGAGTCCGAGCAGTACTTC.